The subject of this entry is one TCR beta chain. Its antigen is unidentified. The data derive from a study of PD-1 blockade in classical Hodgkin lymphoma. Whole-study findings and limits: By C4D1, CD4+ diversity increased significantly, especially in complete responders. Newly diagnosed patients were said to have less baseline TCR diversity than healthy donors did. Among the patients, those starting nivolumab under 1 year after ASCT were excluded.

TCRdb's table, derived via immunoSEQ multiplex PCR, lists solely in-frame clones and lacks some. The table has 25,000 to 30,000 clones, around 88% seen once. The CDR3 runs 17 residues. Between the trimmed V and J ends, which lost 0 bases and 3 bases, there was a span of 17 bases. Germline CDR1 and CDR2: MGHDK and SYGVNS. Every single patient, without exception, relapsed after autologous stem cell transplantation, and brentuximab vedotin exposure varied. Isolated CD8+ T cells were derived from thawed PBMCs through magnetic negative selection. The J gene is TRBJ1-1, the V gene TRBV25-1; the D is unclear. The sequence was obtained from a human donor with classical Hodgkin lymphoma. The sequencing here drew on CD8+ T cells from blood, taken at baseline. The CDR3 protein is CASSEYRAEKIDTEAFF. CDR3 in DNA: TGTGCCAGCAGTGAATATAGGGCAGAAAAGATTGACACTGAAGCTTTCTTT.